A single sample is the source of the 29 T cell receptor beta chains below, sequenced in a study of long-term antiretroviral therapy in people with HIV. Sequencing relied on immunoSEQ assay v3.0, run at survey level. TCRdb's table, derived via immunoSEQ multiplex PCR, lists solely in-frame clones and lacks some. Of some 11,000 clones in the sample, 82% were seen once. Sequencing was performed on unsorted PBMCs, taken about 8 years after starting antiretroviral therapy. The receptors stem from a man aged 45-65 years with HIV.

The CDR3 DNA reads TGTGCCAGCAGGGACCCGGCGGGGACGCAGTATTTT. Its protein product is CASRDPAGTQYF. The chain joins TRBV7-3 to TRBJ2-3; tentatively, D is TRBD2 (6 bases). Trimming removed 6 bases from V and 9 bases from J, with 13 bases in between. The germline V gene has CDR1 SGHTA and CDR2 FQGTGA. This CDR3 spans 12 amino acids.

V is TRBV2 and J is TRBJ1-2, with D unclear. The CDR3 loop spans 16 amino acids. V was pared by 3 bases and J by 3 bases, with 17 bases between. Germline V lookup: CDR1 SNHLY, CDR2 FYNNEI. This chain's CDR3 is CASSDAPVDYDYGYTF. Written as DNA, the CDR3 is TGTGCCAGCAGTGACGCTCCGGTCGACTATGACTATGGCTACACCTTC.

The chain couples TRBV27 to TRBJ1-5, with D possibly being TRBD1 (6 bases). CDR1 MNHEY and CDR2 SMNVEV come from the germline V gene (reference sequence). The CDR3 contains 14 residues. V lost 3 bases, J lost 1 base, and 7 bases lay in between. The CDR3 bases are TGTGCCAGCAGTTTTACAGGGAGCAATCAGCCCCAGCATTTT. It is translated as CASSFTGSNQPQHF.

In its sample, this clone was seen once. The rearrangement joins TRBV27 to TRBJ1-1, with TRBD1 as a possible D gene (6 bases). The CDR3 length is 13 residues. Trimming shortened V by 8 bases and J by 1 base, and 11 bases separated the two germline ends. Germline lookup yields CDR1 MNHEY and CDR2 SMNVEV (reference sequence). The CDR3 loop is CASRPTGNTEAFF. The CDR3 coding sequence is TGTGCCAGCCGCCCGACAGGGAACACTGAAGCTTTCTTT.

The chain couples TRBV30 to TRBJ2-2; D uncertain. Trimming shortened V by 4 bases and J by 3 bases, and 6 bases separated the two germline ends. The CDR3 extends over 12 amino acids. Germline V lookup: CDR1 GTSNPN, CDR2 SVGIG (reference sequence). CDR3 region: CAWKAYTGELFF. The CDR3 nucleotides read TGTGCCTGGAAAGCCTACACCGGGGAGCTGTTTTTT.

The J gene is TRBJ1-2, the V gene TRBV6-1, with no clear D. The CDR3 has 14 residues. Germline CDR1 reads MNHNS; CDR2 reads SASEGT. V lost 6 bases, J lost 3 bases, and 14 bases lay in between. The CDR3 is CASRGNFGDYGYTF. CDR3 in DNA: TGTGCCAGCAGGGGGAATTTCGGAGACTATGGCTACACCTTC.

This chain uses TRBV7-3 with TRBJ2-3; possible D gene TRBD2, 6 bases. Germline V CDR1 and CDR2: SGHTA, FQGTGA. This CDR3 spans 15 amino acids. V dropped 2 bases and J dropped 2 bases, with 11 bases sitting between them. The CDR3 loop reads CASSLAGFLTDTQYF. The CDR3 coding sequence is TGTGCCAGCAGCTTAGCGGGGTTCCTCACAGATACGCAGTATTTT.

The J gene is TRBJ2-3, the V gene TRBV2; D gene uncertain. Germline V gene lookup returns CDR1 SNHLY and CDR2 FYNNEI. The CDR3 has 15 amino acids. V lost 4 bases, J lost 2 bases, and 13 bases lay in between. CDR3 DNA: TGTGCCAGCAGTGTCGGGTTCGAGTACACAGATACGCAGTATTTT. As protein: CASSVGFEYTDTQYF. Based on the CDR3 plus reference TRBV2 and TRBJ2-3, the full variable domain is EPEVTQTPSHQVTQMGQEVILRCVPISNHLYFYWYRQILGQKVEFLVSFYNNEISEKSEIFDDQFSVERPDGSNFTLKIRSTKLEDSAMYFCASSVGFEYTDTQYFGPGTRLTVL.

Here the CDR3 reads CASQQESSYNSPLHF. The CDR3 DNA follows: TGCGCCAGCCAACAGGAAAGCTCCTATAATTCACCCCTCCACTTT. This rearrangement joins TRBV10-2 to TRBJ1-6; D perhaps matches TRBD1 (5 bases). Trimming took off 8 bases at V and 0 bases at J, with 11 bases between the two ends. CDR3 size: 15 residues. Germline CDR1 is WSHSY and CDR2 is SAAADI.

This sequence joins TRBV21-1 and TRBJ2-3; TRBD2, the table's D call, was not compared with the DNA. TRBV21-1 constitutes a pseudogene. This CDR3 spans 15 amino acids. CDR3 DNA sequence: TGTGCCAGCAGCAATCGGGACTTTAGCACAGATACGCAGTATTTT. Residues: CASSNRDFSTDTQYF.

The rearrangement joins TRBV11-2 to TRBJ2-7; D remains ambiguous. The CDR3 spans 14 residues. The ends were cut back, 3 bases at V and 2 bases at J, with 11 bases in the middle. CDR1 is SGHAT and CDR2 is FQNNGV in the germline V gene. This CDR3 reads CASSFYSATYEQYF. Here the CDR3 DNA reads TGTGCCAGCAGCTTTTATTCAGCGACCTACGAGCAGTACTTC.

The CDR3 DNA sequence: TGTGCCAGCAGCGTAGGGCGGGGGGGCCCCGGGGAGCTGTTTTTT. The encoded protein is CASSVGRGGPGELFF. This chain connects TRBV9 to TRBJ2-2; 9 bases are shared with TRBD2. The length of the CDR3 is 15 residues. V was pared by 0 bases and J by 6 bases, with 3 bases of the junction left unmatched. Germline V gene data show CDR1 as SGDLS and CDR2 as YYNGEE.

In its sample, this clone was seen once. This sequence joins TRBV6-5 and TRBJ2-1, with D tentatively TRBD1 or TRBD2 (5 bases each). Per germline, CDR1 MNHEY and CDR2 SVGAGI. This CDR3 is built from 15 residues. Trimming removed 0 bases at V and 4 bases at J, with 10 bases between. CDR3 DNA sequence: TGTGCCAGCAGTTACTCGGGGACGGCATACAATGAGCAGTTCTTC. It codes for CASSYSGTAYNEQFF.

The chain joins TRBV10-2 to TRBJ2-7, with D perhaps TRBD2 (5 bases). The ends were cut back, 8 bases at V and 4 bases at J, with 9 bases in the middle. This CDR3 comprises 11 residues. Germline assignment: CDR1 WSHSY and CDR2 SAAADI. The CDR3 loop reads CASGPGYEQYF. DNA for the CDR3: TGCGCCAGCGGGCCGGGGTACGAGCAGTACTTC.

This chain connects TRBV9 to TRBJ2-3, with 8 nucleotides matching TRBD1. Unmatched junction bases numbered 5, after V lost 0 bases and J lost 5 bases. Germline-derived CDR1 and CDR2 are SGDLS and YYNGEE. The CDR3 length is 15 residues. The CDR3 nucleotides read TGTGCCAGCAGCGTAGGTCAGGGGGCCGGAGATACGCAGTATTTT. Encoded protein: CASSVGQGAGDTQYF.

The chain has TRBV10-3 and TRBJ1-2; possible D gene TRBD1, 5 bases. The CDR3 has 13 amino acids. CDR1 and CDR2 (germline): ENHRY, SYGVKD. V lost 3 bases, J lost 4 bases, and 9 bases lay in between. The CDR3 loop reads CAISEGQAYGYTF. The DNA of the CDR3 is TGTGCCATCAGTGAAGGACAAGCCTATGGCTACACCTTC.

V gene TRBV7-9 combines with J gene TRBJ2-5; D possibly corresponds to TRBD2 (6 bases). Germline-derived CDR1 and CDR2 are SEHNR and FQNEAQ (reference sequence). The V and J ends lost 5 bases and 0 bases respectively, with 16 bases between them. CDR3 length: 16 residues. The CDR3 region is CASSPEGGHYQETQYF. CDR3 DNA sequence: TGTGCCAGCAGCCCCGAGGGAGGACATTACCAAGAGACCCAGTACTTC.

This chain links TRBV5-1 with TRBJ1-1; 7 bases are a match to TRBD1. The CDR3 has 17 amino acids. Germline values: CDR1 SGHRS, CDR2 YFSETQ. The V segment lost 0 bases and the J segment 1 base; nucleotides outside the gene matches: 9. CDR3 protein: CASSLALVRTGNTEAFF. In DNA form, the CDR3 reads TGCGCCAGCAGCTTGGCATTGGTTAGGACAGGGAACACTGAAGCTTTCTTT.

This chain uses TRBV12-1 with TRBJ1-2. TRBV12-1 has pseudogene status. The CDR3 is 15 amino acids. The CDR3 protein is CASSSNLTSYYGYTF. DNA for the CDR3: TGTGCCAGCAGCTCGAATCTTACCTCTTACTATGGCTACACCTTC.

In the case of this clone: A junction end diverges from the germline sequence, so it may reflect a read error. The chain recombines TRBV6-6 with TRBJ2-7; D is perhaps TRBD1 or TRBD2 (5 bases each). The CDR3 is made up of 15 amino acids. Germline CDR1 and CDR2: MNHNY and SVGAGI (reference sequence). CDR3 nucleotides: TGTGCCACCAGTTACGGGGACGGACGCTCCTACGAGCAGTACTTC. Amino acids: CATSYGDGRSYEQYF.

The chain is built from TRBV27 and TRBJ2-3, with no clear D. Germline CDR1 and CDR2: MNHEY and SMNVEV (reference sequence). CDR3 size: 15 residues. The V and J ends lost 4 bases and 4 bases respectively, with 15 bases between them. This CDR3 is CASSSLPSHADTQYF. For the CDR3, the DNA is TGTGCCAGCAGTTCCTTACCTTCACACGCAGATACGCAGTATTTT.

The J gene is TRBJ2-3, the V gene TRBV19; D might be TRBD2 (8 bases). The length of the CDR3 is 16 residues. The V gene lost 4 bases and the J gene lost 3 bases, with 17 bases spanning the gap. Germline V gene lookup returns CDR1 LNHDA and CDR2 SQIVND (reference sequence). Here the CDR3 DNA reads TGTGCCAGTAGTACCCCGGGAGGGGGCCGGACAGATACGCAGTATTTT. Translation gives CASSTPGGGRTDTQYF. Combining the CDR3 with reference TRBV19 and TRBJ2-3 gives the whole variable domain DGGITQSPKYLFRKEGQNVTLSCEQNLNHDAMYWYRQDPGQGLRLIYYSQIVNDFQKGDIAEGYSVSREKKESFPLTVTSAQKNPTAFYLCASSTPGGGRTDTQYFGPGTRLTVL.

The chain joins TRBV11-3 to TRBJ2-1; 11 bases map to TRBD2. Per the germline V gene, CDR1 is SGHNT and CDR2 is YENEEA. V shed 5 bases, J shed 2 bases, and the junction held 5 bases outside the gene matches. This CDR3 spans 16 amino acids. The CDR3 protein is CASSILLAGAYNEQFF. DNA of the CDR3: TGTGCCAGCAGCATACTACTAGCGGGGGCCTACAATGAGCAGTTCTTC.

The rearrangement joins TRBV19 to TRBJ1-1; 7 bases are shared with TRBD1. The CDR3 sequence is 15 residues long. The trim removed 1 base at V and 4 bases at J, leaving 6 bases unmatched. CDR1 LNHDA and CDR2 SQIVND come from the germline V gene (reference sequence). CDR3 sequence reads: CASSIAGGGSTEAFF. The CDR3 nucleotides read TGTGCCAGTAGTATAGCAGGGGGAGGAAGCACTGAAGCTTTCTTT.

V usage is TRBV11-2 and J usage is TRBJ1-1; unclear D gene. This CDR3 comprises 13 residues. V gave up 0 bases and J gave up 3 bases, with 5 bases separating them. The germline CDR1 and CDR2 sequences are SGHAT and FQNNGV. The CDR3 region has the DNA TGTGCCAGCAGCTTAGAACAATACACTGAAGCTTTCTTT. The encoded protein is CASSLEQYTEAFF.

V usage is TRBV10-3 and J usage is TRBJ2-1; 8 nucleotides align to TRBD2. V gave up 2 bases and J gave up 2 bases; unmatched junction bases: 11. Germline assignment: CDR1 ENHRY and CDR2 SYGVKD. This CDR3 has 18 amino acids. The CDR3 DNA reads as TGTGCCATCAGTGAGCCGGAGCGGGGGACCGATCCCTACAATGAGCAGTTCTTC. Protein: CAISEPERGTDPYNEQFF.

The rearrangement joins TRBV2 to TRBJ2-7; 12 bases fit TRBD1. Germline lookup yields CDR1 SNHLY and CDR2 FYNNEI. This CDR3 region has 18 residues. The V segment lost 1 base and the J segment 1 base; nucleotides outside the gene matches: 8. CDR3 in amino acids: CASSEVGTGGAWSYEQYF. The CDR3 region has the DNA TGTGCCAGCAGTGAAGTAGGGACAGGGGGCGCATGGTCCTACGAGCAGTACTTC.

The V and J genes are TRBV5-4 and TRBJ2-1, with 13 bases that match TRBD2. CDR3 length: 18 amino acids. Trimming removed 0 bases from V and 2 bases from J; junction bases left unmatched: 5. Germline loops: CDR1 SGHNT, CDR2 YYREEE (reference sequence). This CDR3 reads CASSLELAGGPPYNEQFF. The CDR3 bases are TGTGCCAGCAGCTTGGAACTAGCGGGGGGGCCCCCCTACAATGAGCAGTTCTTC.

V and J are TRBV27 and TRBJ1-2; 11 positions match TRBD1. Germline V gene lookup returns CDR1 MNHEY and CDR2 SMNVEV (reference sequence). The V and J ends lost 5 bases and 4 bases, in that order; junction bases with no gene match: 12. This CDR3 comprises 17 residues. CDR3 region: CASSENPGTGGVYGYTF. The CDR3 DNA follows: TGTGCCAGCAGTGAGAATCCCGGGACAGGGGGTGTCTATGGCTACACCTTC.